These T cell receptor beta chains were read from a single sample in a study of blood T cell repertoires in COVID-19. Measured with immunoSEQ multiplex PCR; TCRdb has only the in-frame clones, and not every one. The repertoire has nearly 25,000 clones, approximately 90% of them found once; the top ten carry roughly a tenth. Source material: peripheral blood. The receptors were gathered from a man in his 70s with acute or convalescent COVID-19. CDR3s include the opening cysteine and the closing phenylalanine or tryptophan. A D gene is named only where the DNA matches it firmly. Not every row has a clone size; where given, it reads once, few, many or a size class.

CDR3 length: 13; clone size: .; J gene: TRBJ2-7; V gene: TRBV28; D gene: .; CDR3 protein: CASSLTETYEQYF
CDR3 length: 17; clone size: .; J gene: TRBJ1-2; V gene: TRBV5-5; D gene: .; CDR3 protein: CASSQQTGSGWFNGYTF
CDR3 length: 14; clone size: .; J gene: TRBJ1-5; V gene: TRBV19; D gene: .; CDR3 protein: CASSPPHRGQPQHF
CDR3 length: 17; clone size: few; J gene: TRBJ2-3; V gene: TRBV7-9; D gene: .; CDR3 protein: CASSNTGGGTHTDTQYF
CDR3 length: 16; clone size: .; J gene: TRBJ1-4; V gene: TRBV25-1; D gene: .; CDR3 protein: CASSLSWGGPNEKLFF
CDR3 length: 16; clone size: .; J gene: TRBJ2-1; V gene: TRBV7-6; D gene: TRBD2; CDR3 protein: CASSLRNGGAWNEQFF
CDR3 length: 14; clone size: .; J gene: TRBJ1-6; V gene: TRBV20-1; D gene: .; CDR3 protein: CSASVGTLNSPLHF
CDR3 length: 13; clone size: few; J gene: TRBJ1-1; V gene: TRBV7-3; D gene: .; CDR3 protein: CASSFQGNTEAFF
CDR3 length: 14; clone size: .; J gene: TRBJ2-5; V gene: TRBV20-1; D gene: .; CDR3 protein: CSASLTDIQETQYF
CDR3 length: 17; clone size: once; J gene: TRBJ2-1; V gene: TRBV5-1; D gene: TRBD2; CDR3 protein: CASSPGLAGYAYNEQFF
CDR3 length: 16; clone size: .; J gene: TRBJ2-5; V gene: TRBV18; D gene: TRBD2; CDR3 protein: CASSPLSGGYQETQYF
CDR3 length: 13; clone size: few; J gene: TRBJ1-6; V gene: TRBV2; D gene: .; CDR3 protein: CAGTYTGNSPLHF
CDR3 length: 13; clone size: .; J gene: TRBJ1-2; V gene: TRBV7-9; D gene: .; CDR3 protein: CATPRESSYGYTF
CDR3 length: 14; clone size: once; J gene: TRBJ1-5; V gene: TRBV6-5; D gene: TRBD1; CDR3 protein: CATGTGGSNQPQHF
CDR3 length: 15; clone size: .; J gene: TRBJ2-2; V gene: TRBV2; D gene: .; CDR3 protein: CASSQGKPNTGELFF
CDR3 length: 13; clone size: .; J gene: TRBJ2-7; V gene: TRBV27; D gene: .; CDR3 protein: CASRVQGTYEQYF
CDR3 length: 17; clone size: .; J gene: TRBJ2-1; V gene: TRBV7-8; D gene: .; CDR3 protein: CASSLARLPSSYNEQFF
CDR3 length: 17; clone size: .; J gene: TRBJ1-1; V gene: TRBV28; D gene: .; CDR3 protein: CASSLPGVNSPGTEAFF
CDR3 length: 16; clone size: .; J gene: TRBJ2-1; V gene: TRBV5-4; D gene: TRBD2; CDR3 protein: CASSHPGTNSYNEQFF
CDR3 length: 15; clone size: .; J gene: TRBJ1-2; V gene: TRBV5-8; D gene: .; CDR3 protein: CASSLGIFRGYGYTF
CDR3 length: 15; clone size: .; J gene: TRBJ1-2; V gene: TRBV5-1; D gene: TRBD1; CDR3 protein: CASSLRTGENYGYTF
CDR3 length: 15; clone size: few; J gene: TRBJ1-1; V gene: TRBV5-5; D gene: .; CDR3 protein: CASSLTPTANTEAFF
CDR3 length: 13; clone size: .; J gene: TRBJ1-5; V gene: TRBV29-1; D gene: TRBD1; CDR3 protein: CSAGTGANQPQHF
CDR3 length: 16; clone size: .; J gene: TRBJ2-5; V gene: TRBV29-1; D gene: TRBD1; CDR3 protein: CSVNGGTGRSQETQYF
CDR3 length: 17; clone size: .; J gene: TRBJ1-3; V gene: TRBV2; D gene: .; CDR3 protein: CASSEGLSGRERNTIYF
CDR3 length: 15; clone size: .; J gene: TRBJ2-2; V gene: TRBV3-1/TRBV3-2; D gene: TRBD1; CDR3 protein: CASSDRGQNTGELFF
CDR3 length: 16; clone size: once; J gene: TRBJ2-1; V gene: TRBV27; D gene: TRBD1; CDR3 protein: CASSSPWTGGIDEQFF
CDR3 length: 16; clone size: .; J gene: TRBJ2-1; V gene: TRBV21-1; D gene: .; CDR3 protein: CASSKAWEGSYNEQFF
CDR3 length: 16; clone size: .; J gene: TRBJ2-1; V gene: TRBV19; D gene: TRBD2; CDR3 protein: CASSMSAGGTYNEQFF